The entry that follows covers one T cell receptor (beta chain) sequence. The CDR3 has 14 amino acids. Germline V gives CDR1 SGHRS, CDR2 YFSETQ. The V end lost 0 bases, the J end lost 4 bases, and 10 bases lay between the germline ends. This entry is derived from a study of blood T cell repertoires in COVID-19. About the research overall: Both acute and convalescent COVID-19 samples were obtained from the United States, Italy and Spain. In each case, the material was cDNA or gDNA derived from T cells, B-cell-depleted T cells, or PBMCs.

In the original workflow: Amplification from reference gene primers served as the basis for estimated nucleated cell counts. TCRdb keeps only in-frame clones here, not all; method: immunoSEQ multiplex PCR. V and J calls and clone size are given by that table; D and trimming were obtained from the DNA. The sample carries 120,000 to 150,000 clones, around 81% recorded once. The clonotype was recovered from a man in his sixties with active or convalescent COVID-19. The chain links TRBV5-1 to TRBJ1-1; possible D gene TRBD1, 5 bases. The sample was peripheral blood. CDR3 region: CASSLVGVGTEAFF. The CDR3 nucleotides read TGCGCCAGCAGCTTGGTAGGGGTGGGCACTGAAGCTTTCTTT.